These 7 T cell receptor beta chains were sequenced from one sample in a study of immune heterogeneity within non-small cell lung tumors (dated by TCRdb to 2016 to 2019). For the TCR template, genomic DNA was extracted from bulk tumor tissue, and 450 to 700 ng of gDNA was amplified for each sample. During surgery, multiple biopsies were taken from each primary tumor, with sampling sites spaced as far apart as possible within the tumor mass. The study cohort was described as untreated and was composed of newly diagnosed NSCLC cases undergoing curative surgery. Sequenced on a HiSeq X Ten. The TCR beta CDR3 region was amplified with a multiplex PCR system whose first round ran for approximately 10 cycles using 32 V-gene forward primers and 13 J-gene reverse primers. In TCRdb, the public reads were trimmed at Q25 with fastp and aligned with MiXCR, with productive beta chains retained. Rows with one shared CDR3 protein collapse into an entry with the most common genes and DNA. In all, the sample holds more than 2,500 distinct CDR3 sequences, and roughly a fifth of those were seen once. The ten biggest clones cover approximately 16% of the sample.

Material for sequencing was lung tumor tissue. Receptors originate from a man in his 60s with non-small cell lung cancer.

Relative to its sample, this clonotype is medium-sized. This chain's CDR3 is CSVTPGLDTQYF. The CDR3 DNA reads as TGCAGTGTTACTCCAGGGTTAGATACGCAGTATTTT. J is TRBJ2-3 and V is TRBV20-1; D is perhaps TRBD1 (5 bases). Per the germline V gene, CDR1 is DFQATT and CDR2 is SNEGSKA (reference sequence). V was cut by 7 bases and J by 5 bases, with 13 bases left in between. This CDR3 spans 12 amino acids.

By share, this clonotype ranks as medium-sized. The chain joins TRBV6-1 to TRBJ1-1; 8 bases line up with TRBD1. The CDR3 has 15 residues. Germline V CDR1 and CDR2: MNHNS, SASEGT. The V gene end was trimmed by 6 bases and the J gene end by 2 bases; junction bases not matched to a gene: 8. CDR3 amino acids: CASRTGGRANTEAFF. The CDR3 DNA sequence: TGTGCCAGCAGAACAGGGGGGCGGGCAAACACTGAAGCTTTCTTT.

This clonotype is labeled medium-sized. V is TRBV11-2 and J is TRBJ2-7; 7 bases match TRBD2. Germline V gives CDR1 SGHAT, CDR2 FQNNGV. The J segment lost 3 bases and the V segment lost 6 bases, leaving 8 bases of the junction unmatched. The CDR3 length is 14 residues. This CDR3 reads CASSFLASGYEQYF. Written as DNA, the CDR3 is TGTGCCAGCAGTTTCCTGGCTAGCGGCTACGAGCAGTACTTC.

This clonotype is judged large. The chain recombines TRBV9 with TRBJ2-7; D unclear. V lost 1 base to trimming and J lost 2 bases, with 13 bases between them. The CDR3 runs 15 residues. Germline CDR1 is SGDLS and CDR2 is YYNGEE. CDR3 nucleotide sequence: TGTGCCAGCAGCGTATCTACGGATTTCCCCTACGAGCAGTACTTC. Translation: CASSVSTDFPYEQYF.

This clonotype appeared a single time. A much larger clone differs by one base, so this may be a read error. The chain is built from TRBV4-2 and TRBJ1-4; 9 bases agree with TRBD1. Germline V gene data show CDR1 as LGHNA and CDR2 as YNFKEQ. The CDR3 extends over 14 amino acids. The CDR3 DNA is TGTGCCAACAGCCCCGGGACAGGGAGTGAAAAACTGTTTTTT. Translation gives CANSPGTGSEKLFF.

By sample fraction, this clonotype is medium-sized (0.01 to 0.1%). The genes are TRBV18 and TRBJ1-2, with 8 positions matching TRBD1. Germline CDR1 and CDR2: KGHSH and LQKENI. The CDR3 totals 14 residues. The V segment lost 5 bases and the J segment 4 bases; nucleotides outside the gene matches: 6. In DNA, the CDR3 is TGTGCCAGCTCAACATCACAGGGGGTCTATGGCTACACCTTC. Protein sequence: CASSTSQGVYGYTF. Complete variable domain (other parts from reference TRBV18 and TRBJ1-2): NAGVMQNPRHLVRRRGQEARLRCSPMKGHSHVYWYRQLPEEGLKFMVYLQKENIIDESGMPKERFSAEFPKEGPSILRIQQVVRGDSAAYFCASSTSQGVYGYTFGSGTRLTVV.

Comments on this clonotype: Just one base apart from a much larger clone, this may be a read error. V and J are TRBV7-9 and TRBJ1-1; TRBD1 might be the D (6 bases). Germline CDR1 and CDR2: SEHNR and FQNEAQ (reference sequence). The CDR3 extends over 15 amino acids. Trimming shortened V by 7 bases and J by 0 bases, and 15 bases separated the two germline ends. The CDR3 reads CASNPVGGLNTEAFF. In DNA form, the CDR3 reads TGTGCCAGCAACCCCGTAGGGGGACTGAACACTGAAGCTTTCTTT.